Following are 29 T cell receptor beta chains from one sample sequenced in a study of blood T cell repertoires in COVID-19. The method was immunoSEQ multiplex PCR; TCRdb's version includes in-frame clones alone and lacks a portion of them. The profile shows approximately 250,000 clones, around 89% of them singletons. Sequencing was done on a sample of PBMCs or T cells enriched from blood (not recorded which). These receptors came from a woman aged 40-49 years with acute COVID-19.

This chain uses TRBV5-1 with TRBJ1-2; 9 bases are a match to TRBD1. Trimming at V came to 4 bases and at J to 5 bases, leaving 6 bases not matched to a gene. The CDR3 sequence is 14 residues long. The germline gives CDR1 SGHRS, CDR2 YFSETQ. In DNA form, the CDR3 reads TGCGCCAGCAGCGGACAGGGGAGTCTTTATGGCTACACCTTC. Translated, it gives CASSGQGSLYGYTF.

The chain employs TRBV7-2 and TRBJ1-2; perhaps TRBD1 as D (5 bases). The CDR3 spans 13 residues. V was clipped by 2 bases and J by 6 bases, with 10 bases between them. Germline values: CDR1 SGHTA, CDR2 FQGNSA. This chain's CDR3 is CASSLWGGDGYTF. CDR3 nucleotide sequence: TGTGCCAGCAGCTTATGGGGAGGGGATGGCTACACCTTC. The whole variable domain, remainder taken from reference TRBV7-2 and TRBJ1-2, is GAGVSQSPSNKVTEKGKDVELRCDPISGHTALYWYRQSLGQGLEFLIYFQGNSAPDKSGLPSDRFSAERTGGSVSTLTIQRTQQEDSAVYLCASSLWGGDGYTFGSGTRLTVV.

This clone showed up just once. This sequence joins TRBV2 and TRBJ1-5; D is uncertain. Germline lookup yields CDR1 SNHLY and CDR2 FYNNEI. V was clipped by 1 base and J by 9 bases, with 10 bases between them. The CDR3 length is 13 residues. CDR3 sequence: CASSEDSMGPQHF. CDR3 DNA sequence: TGTGCCAGCAGTGAAGACAGCATGGGGCCCCAGCATTTT.

Notes on this clone: This sample includes further DNA sequences coding for the same CDR3. The chain employs TRBV5-1 and TRBJ2-1; 8 nucleotides align to TRBD2. Germline CDR1 reads SGHRS; CDR2 reads YFSETQ. The V and J ends lost 0 bases and 3 bases, in that order; junction bases with no gene match: 2. This CDR3 is 15 amino acids long. CDR3 amino acids: CASSLGTSGYNEQFF. For the CDR3, the DNA is TGCGCCAGCAGCTTGGGCACTAGCGGCTACAATGAGCAGTTCTTC.

The chain couples TRBV11-2 to TRBJ1-5; 7 nucleotides match TRBD1. The germline CDR1 and CDR2 sequences are SGHAT and FQNNGV. The V gene end was trimmed by 1 base and the J gene end by 7 bases; junction bases not matched to a gene: 13. This CDR3 is 17 amino acids long. CDR3 amino acids: CASSLGSAGGGRQPQHF. For the CDR3, the DNA is TGTGCCAGCAGCTTAGGGAGCGCAGGGGGAGGTCGGCAGCCCCAGCATTTT.

The chain has TRBV18 and TRBJ1-2; 7 positions match TRBD1. The CDR3 length is 14 residues. Germline V gene lookup returns CDR1 KGHSH and CDR2 LQKENI. The trim removed 3 bases at V and 8 bases at J, leaving 9 bases unmatched. The CDR3 coding sequence is TGTGCCAGCTCACCGCGAAGGGGGCGGGACGGCTACACCTTC. It yields the protein CASSPRRGRDGYTF. Using reference TRBV18 and TRBJ1-2 for the parts outside the CDR3, the full variable domain is NAGVMQNPRHLVRRRGQEARLRCSPMKGHSHVYWYRQLPEEGLKFMVYLQKENIIDESGMPKERFSAEFPKEGPSILRIQQVVRGDSAAYFCASSPRRGRDGYTFGSGTRLTVV.

The chain uses TRBV3-1 (or the pseudogene TRBV3-2) and TRBJ2-1; tentatively, D is TRBD1 (5 bases). The germline V gene has CDR1 LGHDT and CDR2 YNNKEL (reference sequence). The CDR3 extends over 14 amino acids. The ends were cut back, 0 bases at V and 12 bases at J, with 15 bases in the middle. In DNA, the CDR3 is TGTGCCAGCAGCCAAGACTACAGGCGTTTCCCGCAGTTCTTC. This encodes CASSQDYRRFPQFF.

The J gene is TRBJ2-2, the V gene TRBV15, with 7 positions matching TRBD2. Germline V gene sequence: CDR1 LNHNV, CDR2 YYDKDF (reference sequence). Losses at the gene ends were 8 bases for V and 2 bases for J; bases not matched to a gene: 5. This CDR3 has 14 residues. CDR3 protein: CATSLAENTGELFF. The CDR3 coding sequence is TGTGCCACCTCCCTAGCGGAAAACACCGGGGAGCTGTTTTTT.

As regards this clone: One end of the junction varies from germline; a read error may be responsible. The chain uses TRBV7-7 and TRBJ2-6; 10 bases map to TRBD1. CDR1 is SSHAT, CDR2 FNYEAQ, per germline (reference sequence). The CDR3 is 17 amino acids. DNA for the CDR3: TGTGCTAGCAGCCCTGGGACAGGGGTCTCTGGGGCCAACGTCCTGACTTTC. Amino acids: CASSPGTGVSGANVLTF.

The chain is built from TRBV4-3 and TRBJ2-7; the D gene is possibly TRBD1 (5 bases). The germline V gene has CDR1 LGHNA and CDR2 YSLEER. CDR3 length: 17 amino acids. Trimming pared 0 bases from V and 0 bases from J, leaving 15 bases between. CDR3 sequence (DNA): TGCGCCAGCAGCCAAGAGGGTCAGGAGACAGACTCCTACGAGCAGTACTTC. It translates to CASSQEGQETDSYEQYF.

V is TRBV18 and J is TRBJ2-5, with D perhaps matching TRBD1 (6 bases). Germline CDR1 is KGHSH and CDR2 is LQKENI. The CDR3 runs to 12 residues. V dropped 8 bases and J dropped 5 bases, with 12 bases sitting between them. In DNA, the CDR3 is TGTGCCAGCAAACAGGGAATCGAGACCCAGTACTTC. This gives the protein CASKQGIETQYF.

The chain has TRBV5-5 and TRBJ2-7; 10 bases are shared with TRBD1. Germline assignment: CDR1 SGHKS and CDR2 YYEKEE (reference sequence). The CDR3 runs 16 residues. V was clipped by 0 bases and J by 3 bases; unmatched bases: 6. This CDR3 is CASSLVGGQGFYEQYF. In DNA form, the CDR3 reads TGTGCCAGCAGCTTGGTAGGGGGACAGGGGTTCTACGAGCAGTACTTC. The complete variable domain, with remaining parts taken from reference TRBV5-5 and TRBJ2-7, reads DAGVTQSPTHLIKTRGQQVTLRCSPISGHKSVSWYQQVLGQGPQFIFQYYEKEERGRGNFPDRFSARQFPNYSSELNVNALLLGDSALYLCASSLVGGQGFYEQYFGPGTRLTVT.

This chain connects TRBV7-8 to TRBJ1-2; D not certain. This CDR3 region has 14 residues. The V and J ends lost 5 bases and 6 bases respectively, with 16 bases between them. In germline, CDR1 is SGHVS, CDR2 FQNEAQ. In DNA, the CDR3 is TGTGCCAGCAGCCTGACGCGAGGGAGGGATGGCTACACCTTC. Encoded protein: CASSLTRGRDGYTF.

The chain couples TRBV30 to TRBJ1-2; D not certain. V lost 0 bases and J lost 6, with 11 bases in between. The CDR3 is made up of 13 amino acids. Germline values: CDR1 GTSNPN, CDR2 SVGIG (reference sequence). CDR3 residues: CAWSVLAGHGYTF. CDR3 DNA: TGTGCCTGGAGTGTCTTGGCAGGCCATGGCTACACCTTC.

The chain combines TRBV20-1 with TRBJ2-1, with 7 bases matching TRBD1. V dropped 3 bases and J dropped 8; count of bases not matched to a gene: 1. The V gene's germline CDR1 is DFQATT and CDR2 SNEGSKA (reference sequence). This CDR3 region has 11 residues. CDR3 coding DNA: TGCAGTGCTAGCGACAGGGATGAGCAGTTCTTC. Encoded protein: CSASDRDEQFF.

As DNA, the CDR3 is TGTGCCAGCAGCCAAGATAACTCCGGGACAGTGTATGGCTACACCTTC. This gives the protein CASSQDNSGTVYGYTF. The rearrangement uses TRBV4-2 and TRBJ1-2; 7 positions agree with TRBD1. The V and J ends lost 0 bases and 5 bases, in that order; junction bases with no gene match: 9. This CDR3 is built from 16 residues. Germline loops: CDR1 LGHNA, CDR2 YNFKEQ.

The rearrangement joins TRBV2 to TRBJ2-3, with D possibly TRBD1 on 6 matching bases. CDR3 size: 16 residues. CDR1 and CDR2 from the germline V gene are SNHLY and FYNNEI. V was pared by 2 bases and J by 0 bases, with 12 bases between. CDR3 sequence reads: CASSEFTGRSTDTQYF. The CDR3 nucleotides are TGTGCCAGCAGTGAATTTACAGGGAGAAGCACAGATACGCAGTATTTT.

The rearrangement uses TRBV19 and TRBJ2-5, with D unresolved. The CDR3 covers 16 residues. In germline, CDR1 is LNHDA, CDR2 SQIVND (reference sequence). V lost 2 bases to trimming and J lost 5 bases, with 18 bases between them. The CDR3, as DNA: TGTGCCAGTAGTATAATATTGTCAGGCGAAGAGGAGACCCAGTACTTC. Protein product: CASSIILSGEEETQYF.

This chain joins TRBV14 and TRBJ2-3; the D gene is possibly TRBD2 (5 bases). Trimming left V 2 bases short and J 4 bases short, with 16 bases between. CDR1 SGHDN and CDR2 FVKESK come from the germline V gene. The CDR3 is made up of 16 amino acids. In DNA, the CDR3 is TGTGCCAGCAGCCAACAGGCCTCAACGCGGGCAGATACGCAGTATTTT. This encodes CASSQQASTRADTQYF.

The CDR3 reads CASRDRALNTEAFF. The CDR3 DNA is TGTGCCAGCAGGGACAGGGCCCTGAACACTGAAGCTTTCTTT. J is TRBJ1-1 and V is TRBV27, with 8 bases aligning to TRBD1. The CDR3 length is 14 residues. The J segment lost 0 bases and the V segment lost 6 bases, leaving 3 bases of the junction unmatched. Germline CDR1 and CDR2: MNHEY and SMNVEV (reference sequence).

This chain uses TRBV5-4 with TRBJ2-1; D possibly corresponds to TRBD2 (6 bases). Germline-derived CDR1 and CDR2 are SGHNT and YYREEE (reference sequence). The length of the CDR3 is 13 residues. Between the trimmed V and J ends, which lost 7 bases and 8 bases, there was a span of 16 bases. The chain's CDR3 is CASSTPGVDEQFF. In nucleotides, the CDR3 is TGTGCCAGCTCGACCCCGGGGGTGGATGAGCAGTTCTTC.

This chain joins TRBV25-1 and TRBJ1-2; TRBD1 matches at 7 bases. Losses at the gene ends were 4 bases for V and 6 bases for J; bases not matched to a gene: 5. The CDR3 has 13 amino acids. Germline loops: CDR1 MGHDK, CDR2 SYGVNS. The CDR3 DNA follows: TGTGCCAGCAGTGCCAGGGGGTGGAATGGCTACACCTTC. Its protein product is CASSARGWNGYTF.

The sample holds one count of this clone. The J gene is TRBJ1-1, the V gene TRBV6-5; D unresolved. CDR1 MNHEY and CDR2 SVGAGI come from the germline V gene. This CDR3 region has 13 residues. V lost 6 bases, J lost 4 bases, and 12 bases lay in between. CDR3 region: CASSRSRSTEAFF. The CDR3 DNA is TGTGCCAGCAGCCGAAGTAGGAGCACTGAAGCTTTCTTT.

The rearrangement joins TRBV10-3 to TRBJ1-5; D is perhaps TRBD1 (5 bases). V lost 4 bases, J lost 8 bases, and 12 bases lay in between. This CDR3 contains 13 residues. Germline-derived CDR1 and CDR2 are ENHRY and SYGVKD. The chain's CDR3 is CAISAELQEPQHF. For the CDR3, the DNA is TGTGCCATCAGTGCGGAATTACAGGAGCCCCAGCATTTT.

J is TRBJ1-2 and V is TRBV11-2; possible D gene TRBD1, 5 bases. V shed 3 bases and J shed 13 bases, with 12 bases lying between them. CDR3 size: 11 residues. Germline values: CDR1 SGHAT, CDR2 FQNNGV. Here the CDR3 DNA reads TGTGCCAGCAGCTTGGCAGGGTCGGTCACCTTC. Protein product: CASSLAGSVTF.

The chain recombines TRBV30 with TRBJ1-1; tentative D call: TRBD1 (6 bases). Trimming stripped 2 bases from V and 4 bases from J, with 8 bases between. CDR1 and CDR2 (germline): GTSNPN, SVGIG (reference sequence). The CDR3 is 12 amino acids. The CDR3 protein is CAWSSRGTEAFF. The CDR3 DNA reads as TGTGCCTGGAGTTCCAGGGGCACTGAAGCTTTCTTT. The whole variable domain, filled in from reference TRBV30 and TRBJ1-1, reads SQTIHQWPATLVQPVGSPLSLECTVEGTSNPNLYWYRQAAGRGLQLLFYSVGIGQISSEVPQNLSASRPQDRQFILSSKKLLLSDSGFYLCAWSSRGTEAFFGQGTRLTVV.

This chain joins TRBV7-9 and TRBJ2-3, with no clear D. Germline V gene sequence: CDR1 SEHNR, CDR2 FQNEAQ (reference sequence). Trimming removed 5 bases from V and 0 bases from J, with 12 bases in between. This CDR3 has 15 amino acids. CDR3 sequence reads: CASSPLTGSTDTQYF. CDR3 coding DNA: TGTGCCAGCAGCCCATTGACCGGGAGCACAGATACGCAGTATTTT.

The chain carries TRBV6-2 or TRBV6-3 and TRBJ2-7; TRBD2 matches at 8 bases. Germline V lookup: CDR1 MNHEY, CDR2 SVGEGT. The CDR3 sequence is 18 residues long. With V trimmed by 1 base and J by 2 bases, 13 bases remained unmatched. This chain's CDR3 is CASSYYNGGRGGAYEQYF. CDR3 coding DNA: TGTGCCAGCAGTTACTATAATGGTGGACGGGGGGGAGCCTACGAGCAGTACTTC.

This clone has a single count. V and J are TRBV7-2 and TRBJ2-3; D is ambiguous. The CDR3 has 14 amino acids. Germline V gene lookup returns CDR1 SGHTA and CDR2 FQGNSA. The V gene lost 2 bases and the J gene lost 5 bases, with 11 bases spanning the gap. CDR3 coding DNA: TGTGCCAGCAGCTTATATCGAGCTTTAGATACGCAGTATTTT. As protein: CASSLYRALDTQYF.